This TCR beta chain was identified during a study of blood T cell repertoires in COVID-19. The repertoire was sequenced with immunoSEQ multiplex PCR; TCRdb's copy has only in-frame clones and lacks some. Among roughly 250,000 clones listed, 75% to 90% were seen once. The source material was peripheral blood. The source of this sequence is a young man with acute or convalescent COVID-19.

The CDR3 protein is CASSTPSGSSGNEQFF. The CDR3 DNA reads TGTGCCAGTAGTACGCCAAGCGGGAGTTCAGGAAATGAGCAGTTCTTC. V gene TRBV19 combines with J gene TRBJ2-1; TRBD2 matches at 8 bases. Trimming took 4 bases from V and 7 from J; bases not matched to a gene: 12. The germline V gene has CDR1 LNHDA and CDR2 SQIVND (reference sequence). This CDR3 has 16 amino acids.